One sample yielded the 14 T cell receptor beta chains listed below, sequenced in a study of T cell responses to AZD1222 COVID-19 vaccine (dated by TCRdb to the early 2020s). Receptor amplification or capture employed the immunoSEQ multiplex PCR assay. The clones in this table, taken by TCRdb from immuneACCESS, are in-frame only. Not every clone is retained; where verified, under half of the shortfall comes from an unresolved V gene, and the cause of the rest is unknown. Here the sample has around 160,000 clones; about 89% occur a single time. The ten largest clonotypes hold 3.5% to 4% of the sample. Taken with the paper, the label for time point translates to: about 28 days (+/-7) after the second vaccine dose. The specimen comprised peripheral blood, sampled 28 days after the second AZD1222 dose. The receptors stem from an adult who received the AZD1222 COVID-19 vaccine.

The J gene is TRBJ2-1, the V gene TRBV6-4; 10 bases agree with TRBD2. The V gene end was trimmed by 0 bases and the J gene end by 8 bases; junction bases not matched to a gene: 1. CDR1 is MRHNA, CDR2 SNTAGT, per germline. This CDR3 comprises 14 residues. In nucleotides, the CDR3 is TGTGCCAGCAGTGACTCCGGACTAGCGGATGAGCAGTTCTTC. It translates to CASSDSGLADEQFF.

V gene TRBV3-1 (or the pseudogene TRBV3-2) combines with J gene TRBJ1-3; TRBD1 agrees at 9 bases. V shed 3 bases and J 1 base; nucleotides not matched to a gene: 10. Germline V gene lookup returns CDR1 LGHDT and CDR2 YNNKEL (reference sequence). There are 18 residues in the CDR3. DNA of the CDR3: TGTGCCAGCAGCCACCGCCGGGACAGGGAGCAATCTGGAAACACCATATATTTT. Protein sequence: CASSHRRDREQSGNTIYF.

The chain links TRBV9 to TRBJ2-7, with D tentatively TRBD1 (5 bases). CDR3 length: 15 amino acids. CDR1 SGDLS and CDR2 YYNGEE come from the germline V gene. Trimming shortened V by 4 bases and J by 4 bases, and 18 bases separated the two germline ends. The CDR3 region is CASSRLGDPSYEQYF. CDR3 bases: TGTGCCAGCAGCAGGCTAGGGGATCCATCTTACGAGCAGTACTTC.

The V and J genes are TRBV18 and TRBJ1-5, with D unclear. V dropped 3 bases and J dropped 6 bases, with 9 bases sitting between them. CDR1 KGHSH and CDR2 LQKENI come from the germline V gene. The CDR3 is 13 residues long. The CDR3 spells CASSPDGRQPQHF. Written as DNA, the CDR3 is TGTGCCAGCTCACCGGACGGGCGTCAGCCCCAGCATTTT.

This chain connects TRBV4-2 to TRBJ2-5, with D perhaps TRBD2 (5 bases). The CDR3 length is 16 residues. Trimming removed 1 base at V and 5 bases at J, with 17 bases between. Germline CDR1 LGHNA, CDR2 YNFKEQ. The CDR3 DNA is TGTGCCAGCAGCCAAGTCTCTCGGGGAAGTGGGGAGACCCAGTACTTC. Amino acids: CASSQVSRGSGETQYF.

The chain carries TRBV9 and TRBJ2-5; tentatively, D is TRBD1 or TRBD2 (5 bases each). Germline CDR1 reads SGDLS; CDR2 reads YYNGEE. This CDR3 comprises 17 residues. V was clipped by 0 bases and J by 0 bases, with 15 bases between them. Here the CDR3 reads CASSVGRVGTDQETQYF. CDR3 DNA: TGTGCCAGCAGCGTAGGGAGAGTAGGGACGGACCAAGAGACCCAGTACTTC.

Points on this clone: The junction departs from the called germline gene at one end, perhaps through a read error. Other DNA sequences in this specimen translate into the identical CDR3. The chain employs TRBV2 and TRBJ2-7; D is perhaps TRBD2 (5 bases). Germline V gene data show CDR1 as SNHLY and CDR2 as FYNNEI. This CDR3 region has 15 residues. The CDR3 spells CASSEVLGNFYEQYF. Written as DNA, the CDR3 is TGTGCCAGCAGTGAAGTACTAGGGAACTTCTACGAGCAGTACTTT.

The CDR3 DNA reads TGTGCCAGCAGCTGGGACCGCGACTCTTATAATTCACCCCTCCACTTT. The encoded protein is CASSWDRDSYNSPLHF. The genes are TRBV2 and TRBJ1-6; D perhaps matches TRBD1 (5 bases). Between the trimmed V and J ends, which lost 6 bases and 4 bases, there was a span of 16 bases. Looked up from germline, CDR1 is SNHLY and CDR2 is FYNNEI. The CDR3 contains 16 residues.

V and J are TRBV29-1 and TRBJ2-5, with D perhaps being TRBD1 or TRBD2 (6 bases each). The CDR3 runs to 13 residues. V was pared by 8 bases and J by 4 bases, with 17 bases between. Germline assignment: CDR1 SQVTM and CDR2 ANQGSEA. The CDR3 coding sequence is TGCAGCCTAGGGGGGCTGGTCGGAGAGACCCAGTACTTC. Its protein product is CSLGGLVGETQYF. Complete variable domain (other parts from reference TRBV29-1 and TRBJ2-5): SAVISQKPSRDICQRGTSLTIQCQVDSQVTMMFWYRQQPGQSLTLIATANQGSEATYESGFVIDKFPISRPNLTFSTLTVSNMSPEDSSIYLCSLGGLVGETQYFGPGTRLLVL.

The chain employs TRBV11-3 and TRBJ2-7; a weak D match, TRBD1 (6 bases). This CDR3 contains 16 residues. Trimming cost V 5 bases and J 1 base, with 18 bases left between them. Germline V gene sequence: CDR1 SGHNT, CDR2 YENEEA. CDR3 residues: CASSTFGGEASYEQYF. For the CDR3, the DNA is TGTGCCAGCAGCACCTTTGGGGGCGAGGCATCCTACGAGCAGTACTTC.

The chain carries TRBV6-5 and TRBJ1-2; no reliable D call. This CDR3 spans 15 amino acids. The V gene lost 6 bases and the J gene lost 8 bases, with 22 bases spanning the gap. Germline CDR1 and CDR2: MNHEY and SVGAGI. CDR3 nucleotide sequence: TGTGCCAGCAGACCTCAAACCGGAGGGATAGGAGGCTACACCTTC. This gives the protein CASRPQTGGIGGYTF.

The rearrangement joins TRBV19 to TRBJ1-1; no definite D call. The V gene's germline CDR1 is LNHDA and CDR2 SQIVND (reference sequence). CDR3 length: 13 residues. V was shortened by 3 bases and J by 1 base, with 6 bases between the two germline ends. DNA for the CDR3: TGTGCCAGTAGTATCCCCAGGAACACTGAAGCTTTCTTT. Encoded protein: CASSIPRNTEAFF.

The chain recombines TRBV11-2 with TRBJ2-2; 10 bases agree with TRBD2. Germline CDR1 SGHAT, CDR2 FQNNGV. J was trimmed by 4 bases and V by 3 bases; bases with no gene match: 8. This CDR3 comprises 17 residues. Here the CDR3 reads CASSLLPSGRVTGELFF. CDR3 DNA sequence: TGTGCCAGCAGCTTGCTTCCTAGCGGGAGAGTCACCGGGGAGCTGTTTTTT.

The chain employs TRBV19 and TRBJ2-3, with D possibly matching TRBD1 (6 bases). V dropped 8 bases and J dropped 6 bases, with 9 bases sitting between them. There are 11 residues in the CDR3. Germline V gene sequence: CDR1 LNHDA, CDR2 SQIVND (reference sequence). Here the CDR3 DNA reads TGTGCCAGTGAGGGGGTTGATACGCAGTATTTT. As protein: CASEGVDTQYF.